These 15 T cell receptor beta chains originate from one sample sequenced in a study of siplizumab effects on memory and regulatory T cells. The assay was immunoSEQ multiplex PCR, and TCRdb's table has in-frame clones only and misses some. Of 95,000 to 100,000 clones in the sample, nearly 95% are singletons; the top ten hold about 12%. Sequencing was done on a sample of non-Treg CD4+ T cells sorted from blood. The receptors originated from a human donor in good health.

This chain uses TRBV14 with TRBJ2-1; 12 positions match TRBD2. Germline V gives CDR1 SGHDN, CDR2 FVKESK. J was trimmed by 7 bases and V by 2 bases; bases with no gene match: 9. CDR3 length equals 17 residues. The DNA of the CDR3 is TGTGCCAGCAGCCAACTTCCCGGACTAGCGGGATTTAATGAGCAGTTCTTC. Protein product: CASSQLPGLAGFNEQFF.

The rearrangement links TRBV6-5 to TRBJ1-4; 7 bases match TRBD1. CDR1 and CDR2 from the germline V gene are MNHEY and SVGAGI. This CDR3 has 15 residues. V was clipped by 6 bases and J by 7 bases; unmatched bases: 11. The CDR3 reads CASRRDGTESEKLFF. The CDR3 DNA follows: TGTGCCAGCAGGCGGGATGGGACAGAAAGTGAAAAACTGTTTTTT.

CDR3 bases: TGCGCCAGCAGCTTCGATCCCGGGACAGGGGGCGCAGATACGCAGTATTTT. Its translation is CASSFDPGTGGADTQYF. This chain uses TRBV5-1 with TRBJ2-3; the match to TRBD1 covers 12 bases. The CDR3 runs 17 residues. Germline V lookup: CDR1 SGHRS, CDR2 YFSETQ. J gave up 4 bases and V 2 bases, and 8 bases lay outside the gene matches.

This chain uses TRBV7-2 with TRBJ2-5, with 12 nucleotides matching TRBD1. Germline V gene sequence: CDR1 SGHTA, CDR2 FQGNSA. V shed 2 bases and J 5 bases; nucleotides not matched to a gene: 12. The CDR3 extends over 18 amino acids. In DNA form, the CDR3 reads TGTGCCAGCAGCTTACCCGGGACAGGGGGCGCATTTACCGAGACCCAGTACTTC. Translation gives CASSLPGTGGAFTETQYF.

The chain combines TRBV27 with TRBJ1-4, with a weak D call TRBD1 (6 bases). This CDR3 region has 18 residues. In germline, CDR1 is MNHEY, CDR2 SMNVEV (reference sequence). V shed 2 bases and J shed 0 bases, with 16 bases lying between them. The CDR3 nucleotides are TGTGCCAGCAGTTTAACCCAAATACAGGGAGCAACTAATGAAAAACTGTTTTTT. Its protein product is CASSLTQIQGATNEKLFF.

The chain links TRBV10-1 to TRBJ2-7, with 8 bases matching TRBD1. The V gene's germline CDR1 is WNHNN and CDR2 SYGVQD (reference sequence). V dropped 6 bases and J dropped 2; count of bases not matched to a gene: 6. The CDR3 is 14 amino acids. The CDR3 here is CASSFGQGPYEQYF. In nucleotides, the CDR3 is TGCGCCAGCAGCTTCGGACAGGGACCCTACGAGCAGTACTTC.

The chain couples TRBV7-2 to TRBJ2-3; D may be TRBD2 (6 bases). Per the germline V gene, CDR1 is SGHTA and CDR2 is FQGNSA. Trimming left V 5 bases short and J 0 bases short, with 9 bases between. The CDR3 is made up of 14 amino acids. The CDR3 nucleotides read TGTGCCAGCAGCGTTAGCGGAAGCACAGATACGCAGTATTTT. Encoded protein: CASSVSGSTDTQYF.

The chain joins TRBV9 to TRBJ2-7; unclear D gene. The CDR3 totals 14 residues. Between the trimmed V and J ends, which lost 4 bases and 0 bases, there was a span of 11 bases. Germline V gives CDR1 SGDLS, CDR2 YYNGEE. This chain's CDR3 is CASSPRPDSYEQYF. CDR3 nucleotide sequence: TGTGCCAGCAGCCCACGGCCAGACTCCTACGAGCAGTACTTC.

This clone was detected once. The chain employs TRBV6-5 and TRBJ1-5; possibly TRBD1 for D (5 bases). V gave up 4 bases and J gave up 3 bases, with 13 bases separating them. CDR1 MNHEY and CDR2 SVGAGI come from the germline V gene. The CDR3 has 15 residues. Here the CDR3 DNA reads TGTGCCAGCAGTTCCAAGCTGACAGTCAATCAGCCCCAGCATTTT. It is translated as CASSSKLTVNQPQHF.

With respect to this clone: Other nucleotide sequences from this sample produce the same CDR3. V is TRBV6-5 and J is TRBJ2-7; 7 nucleotides agree with TRBD2. J gave up 0 bases and V 8 bases, and 10 bases lay outside the gene matches. Germline V gene data show CDR1 as MNHEY and CDR2 as SVGAGI. This CDR3 contains 15 residues. CDR3 DNA sequence: TGTGCCAGCTCTACTTCGGCGGGGGACTCCTACGAGCAGTACTTC. This translates into CASSTSAGDSYEQYF.

V gene TRBV5-4 combines with J gene TRBJ2-2; D is perhaps TRBD2 (6 bases). The germline CDR1 and CDR2 sequences are SGHNT and YYREEE (reference sequence). Trimming left V 0 bases short and J 5 bases short, with 11 bases between. There are 15 residues in the CDR3. This chain's CDR3 is CASSLVGSGTGELFF. The CDR3 DNA follows: TGTGCCAGCAGCTTGGTCGGGAGCGGGACCGGGGAGCTGTTTTTT.

The gene calls are TRBV11-3 and TRBJ2-3; tentatively, D is TRBD1 (5 bases). The germline gives CDR1 SGHNT, CDR2 YENEEA. The CDR3 is 16 residues long. Trimming took 3 bases from V and 2 from J, leaving 15 bases between them. The CDR3 reads CASSLRTTKNTDTQYF. The CDR3 bases are TGTGCCAGCAGCTTGAGGACAACAAAGAACACAGATACGCAGTATTTT. The full variable domain, in which reference TRBV11-3 and TRBJ2-3 provide the parts outside the CDR3, is EAGVVQSPRYKIIEKKQPVAFWCNPISGHNTLYWYLQNLGQGPELLIRYENEEAVDDSQLPKDRFSAERLKGVDSTLKIQPAELGDSAVYLCASSLRTTKNTDTQYFGPGTRLTVL.

This rearrangement joins TRBV10-3 to TRBJ2-5, with D possibly being TRBD1 (6 bases). V was trimmed by 3 bases and J by 9 bases, leaving 17 bases between them. There are 14 residues in the CDR3. CDR1 and CDR2 from the germline V gene are ENHRY and SYGVKD. The CDR3 loop is CAISEGHRAGAQYF. CDR3 nucleotide sequence: TGTGCCATCAGTGAAGGTCACAGGGCTGGGGCCCAGTACTTC.

The gene calls are TRBV27 and TRBJ2-4, with TRBD1 identical over 9 bases. CDR1 and CDR2 from the germline V gene are MNHEY and SMNVEV (reference sequence). This CDR3 is 15 amino acids long. The V segment lost 6 bases and the J segment 1 base; nucleotides outside the gene matches: 4. CDR3 bases: TGTGCCAGCAGAGTAGACAGGGGGGCCAAAAACATTCAGTACTTC. It encodes CASRVDRGAKNIQYF.

The gene calls are TRBV4-1 and TRBJ1-5; no clear D gene. The CDR3 has 15 residues. Germline lookup yields CDR1 MGHRA and CDR2 YSYEKL. The V end lost 1 base, the J end lost 5 bases, and 12 bases lay between the germline ends. As DNA, the CDR3 is TGCGCCAGCAGCCAAGTTCCGGGTTCGGATCAGCCCCAGCATTTT. Translation gives CASSQVPGSDQPQHF.